These 22 T cell receptor beta chains came from one sample sequenced in a study of T cells in Graves' hyperthyroidism and ophthalmopathy. Amplification of TCR beta CDR3 regions used RNA as the template. TCR CDR3 underwent first-round RT-PCR with the HTBI primer set. TCRdb redid the calling of the multiplex PCR reads with MiXCR, one entry per CDR3 protein. The sample holds about 510,000 distinct CDR3 sequences, about 15% seen once. The sequenced sample was blood. All receptors derive from a woman in her 40s with Graves' hyperthyroidism.

This clonotype was recorded many times. The chain has TRBV28 and TRBJ2-1, with D possibly TRBD2 on 5 matching bases. The V and J ends lost 1 base and 3 bases respectively, with 13 bases between them. The CDR3 has 16 amino acids. The germline gives CDR1 MDHEN, CDR2 SYDVKM. The CDR3 protein is CASSLFRGIFYNEQFF. The CDR3 DNA is TGTGCCAGCAGTTTATTTAGAGGGATTTTCTACAATGAGCAGTTCTTC.

This clonotype has at least ten counts. The chain carries TRBV14 and TRBJ2-7; TRBD2 might be the D (5 bases). Per germline, CDR1 SGHDN and CDR2 FVKESK. The V and J ends lost 6 bases and 0 bases respectively, with 15 bases between them. This CDR3 comprises 15 residues. The CDR3 here is CASSPIALSSYEQYF. In DNA, the CDR3 is TGTGCCAGCAGTCCCATAGCGTTAAGCTCCTACGAGCAGTACTTC.

The rearrangement uses TRBV3-1 and TRBJ2-1; TRBD1 aligns across 7 bases. The CDR3 loop spans 15 amino acids. Germline CDR1 is LGHDT and CDR2 is YNNKEL (reference sequence). Germline trimming cut 4 bases from V and 8 bases from J; bases unmatched to any gene: 11. This CDR3 is CASSPITTGLDEQFF. CDR3 in DNA: TGTGCCAGCAGCCCTATAACGACAGGGCTCGATGAGCAGTTCTTC.

Worth noting for this clonotype: Since a much larger clone is just one base distant, this may be a read error. The chain combines TRBV11-3 with TRBJ2-2; TRBD2 agrees at 10 bases. Germline CDR1 is SGHNT and CDR2 is YENEEA. CDR3 size: 20 residues. The CDR3 loop reads CASSLVGSLAGVANTGELLF. Written as DNA, the CDR3 is TGTGCCAGCAGCTTAGTGGGGTCTCTAGCGGGAGTCGCGAACACCGGGGAGCTGCTTTTT.

This clonotype was recorded many times. The gene calls are TRBV28 and TRBJ2-1; D may be TRBD1 (5 bases). Germline lookup yields CDR1 MDHEN and CDR2 SYDVKM. This CDR3 has 14 amino acids. Trimming left V 7 bases short and J 8 bases short, with 18 bases between. CDR3 sequence: CASTTGRAYDEQFF. As DNA, the CDR3 is TGTGCCAGCACCACGGGCAGGGCGTATGATGAGCAGTTCTTC.

This clonotype was observed at least ten times. This chain connects TRBV20-1 to TRBJ2-5, with 15 bases identical to TRBD2. Trimming removed 3 bases from V and 5 bases from J; junction bases left unmatched: 4. Per germline, CDR1 DFQATT and CDR2 SNEGSKA (reference sequence). The CDR3 has 15 residues. The CDR3 is CSARGLAGGVETQYF. In nucleotides, the CDR3 is TGCAGTGCTAGGGGACTAGCGGGAGGAGTGGAGACCCAGTACTTC.

As to this clonotype: Given a much more abundant clone one base away, this may be a read error. The gene calls are TRBV19 and TRBJ2-1; D gene ambiguous. Trimming removed 0 bases from V and 0 bases from J, with 6 bases in between. CDR1 is LNHDA and CDR2 is SQIVND in the germline V gene (reference sequence). The CDR3 is 15 amino acids. The CDR3 here is CASSIDRSSYNEQFF. CDR3 DNA sequence: TGTGCCAGTAGTATAGATAGGAGCTCCTACAATGAGCAGTTCTTC.

V gene TRBV18 combines with J gene TRBJ2-3; the D gene is possibly TRBD1 (5 bases). Germline V CDR1 and CDR2: KGHSH, LQKENI. The V end lost 5 bases, the J end lost 5 bases, and 11 bases lay between the germline ends. The CDR3 has 13 amino acids. CDR3 amino acids: CASSGTQGDTQYF. In DNA form, the CDR3 reads TGTGCCAGCTCAGGAACGCAGGGAGATACGCAGTATTTT.

This clonotype was seen many times. CDR3 sequence reads: CASSSSRDRGLDTQYF. For the CDR3, the DNA is TGTGCCAGCAGTTCCTCCCGGGACAGGGGGCTAGATACGCAGTATTTT. The gene calls are TRBV27 and TRBJ2-3; 12 bases agree with TRBD1. Germline V CDR1 and CDR2: MNHEY, SMNVEV (reference sequence). The ends lost 4 bases at V and 5 bases at J; junction bases unmatched: 7. The CDR3 has 16 residues.

In this sample, this clonotype turned up many times. The V call is TRBV11-2, the J call TRBJ2-3, with D tentatively TRBD2 (5 bases). The CDR3 runs to 13 residues. In germline, CDR1 is SGHAT, CDR2 FQNNGV. Trimming left V 5 bases short and J 5 bases short, with 11 bases between. The CDR3 bases are TGTGCCAGCAGCCCGGAGCGGATAGATACGCAGTATTTT. Its protein is CASSPERIDTQYF.

This clonotype was seen repeatedly, ten times or more. The CDR3 DNA reads as TGTGCCAGCAGCTCCGGACTAGCGGGGATTTACGAGCAGTACTTC. This codes for CASSSGLAGIYEQYF. V usage is TRBV28 and J usage is TRBJ2-7; TRBD2 agrees at 12 bases. Trimming at V came to 6 bases and at J to 4 bases, leaving 7 bases not matched to a gene. The V gene's germline CDR1 is MDHEN and CDR2 SYDVKM. The length of the CDR3 is 15 residues.

This clonotype was found a few times. The chain links TRBV27 to TRBJ2-5, with 10 nucleotides matching TRBD2. Germline CDR1 and CDR2: MNHEY and SMNVEV (reference sequence). CDR3 length: 14 amino acids. The trim removed 3 bases at V and 10 bases at J, leaving 8 bases unmatched. The CDR3 here is CASSFGLAGADQYF. In nucleotides, the CDR3 is TGTGCCAGCAGTTTTGGCCTAGCGGGAGCGGACCAGTACTTC.

The chain is built from TRBV5-4 and TRBJ1-3; 7 nucleotides line up with TRBD1. The CDR3 has 15 residues. Trimming took 2 bases from V and 0 from J; bases not matched to a gene: 2. The V gene's germline CDR1 is SGHNT and CDR2 YYREEE (reference sequence). CDR3 coding DNA: TGTGCCAGCAGCTTTGACAGGGACTCTGGAAACACCATATATTTT. This codes for CASSFDRDSGNTIYF. The whole variable domain, filled in from reference TRBV5-4 and TRBJ1-3, reads ETGVTQSPTHLIKTRGQQVTLRCSSQSGHNTVSWYQQALGQGPQFIFQYYREEENGRGNFPPRFSGLQFPNYSSELNVNALELDDSALYLCASSFDRDSGNTIYFGEGSWLTVV.

This clonotype was seen a few times. CDR3 loop: CASTLSAGTPGAFF. CDR3 bases: TGTGCCAGCACCCTATCCGCAGGCACCCCCGGGGCTTTCTTT. This chain connects TRBV28 to TRBJ1-1; D call uncertain. Germline V gene lookup returns CDR1 MDHEN and CDR2 SYDVKM. The ends were cut back, 7 bases at V and 11 bases at J, with 23 bases in the middle. This CDR3 spans 14 amino acids.

This clonotype was observed at least ten times. The chain couples TRBV28 to TRBJ2-5, with a tentative D call TRBD2 (7 bases). Trimming removed 3 bases from V and 1 base from J, with 21 bases in between. This CDR3 comprises 18 residues. Germline-derived CDR1 and CDR2 are MDHEN and SYDVKM. In nucleotides, the CDR3 is TGTGCCAGCAGTTTTAGGGGGGGGACTGGACAGCTCCAAGAGACCCAGTACTTC. It codes for CASSFRGGTGQLQETQYF.

There are many counts of this clonotype. The rearrangement links TRBV7-9 to TRBJ2-3, with 8 bases lining up with TRBD1. Germline-derived CDR1 and CDR2 are SEHNR and FQNEAQ (reference sequence). This CDR3 spans 15 amino acids. V lost 5 bases, J lost 1 base, and 5 bases stayed unmatched. The CDR3 DNA is TGTGCCAGCAGCGTGGGACAGGCAGGCACAGATACGCAGTATTTT. Translation gives CASSVGQAGTDTQYF.

This clonotype was seen a handful of times. The chain links TRBV5-4 to TRBJ2-4; D remains unclear. Germline CDR1 SGHNT, CDR2 YYREEE (reference sequence). Trimming left V 1 base short and J 4 bases short, with 9 bases between. The CDR3 is made up of 14 amino acids. The CDR3 bases are TGTGCCAGCAGCTTGTATCAGGTTAAAAACATTCAGTACTTC. Its protein product is CASSLYQVKNIQYF.

The V gene is TRBV30, the J gene TRBJ2-7; 7 bases are shared with TRBD1. The V segment lost 1 base and the J segment 6 bases; nucleotides outside the gene matches: 3. Germline V gene sequence: CDR1 GTSNPN, CDR2 SVGIG (reference sequence). The CDR3 contains 12 residues. The CDR3 region has the DNA TGTGCCTGGAGTGGACAGGGATCCGAGCAGTACTTC. This sequence encodes CAWSGQGSEQYF.

This clonotype was seen many times. The J gene is TRBJ1-4, the V gene TRBV20-1; 7 positions match TRBD1. With 0 bases clipped from V and 4 bases from J, the junction kept 5 bases outside the gene matches. CDR1 and CDR2 (germline): DFQATT, SNEGSKA (reference sequence). The CDR3 spans 15 residues. CDR3 region: CSARDRQGNNEKLFF. In DNA, the CDR3 is TGCAGTGCTAGAGATCGACAGGGCAATAATGAAAAACTGTTTTTT.

This clonotype came up a few times. CDR3 residues: CSARITDSTDTQYF. The CDR3 DNA is TGCAGTGCTAGAATCACAGATAGCACAGATACGCAGTATTTT. The V call is TRBV20-1, the J call TRBJ2-3; D is unresolved. Trimming cost V 2 bases and J 0 bases, with 9 bases left between them. The CDR3 has 14 amino acids. The germline V gene encodes CDR1 DFQATT and CDR2 SNEGSKA (reference sequence).

The gene calls are TRBV6-6 and TRBJ2-7; no clear D. The germline V gene encodes CDR1 MNHNY and CDR2 SVGAGI (reference sequence). Deletions cut 2 bases from V and 2 bases from J, with 13 bases between. There are 15 residues in the CDR3. The DNA of the CDR3 is TGTGCCAGCAGTTACGGGTACACAATCCCCTACGAGCAGTACTTC. It yields the protein CASSYGYTIPYEQYF.

This clonotype was detected many times. The chain couples TRBV20-1 to TRBJ2-2, with D unresolved. CDR3 size: 13 residues. V lost 0 bases to trimming and J lost 7 bases, with 9 bases between them. Per the germline V gene, CDR1 is DFQATT and CDR2 is SNEGSKA (reference sequence). This CDR3 reads CSAREWADGELFF. In DNA, the CDR3 is TGCAGTGCTAGAGAGTGGGCGGACGGGGAGCTGTTTTTT.